The TCR beta chain described here comes from a study of T cells expressing NK-cell markers. Reprocessing the 5' RACE reads, TCRdb reports a single entry for every CDR3 protein and omits DNA. The data include approximately 460,000 distinct CDR3 sequences; the top ten clones carry about 7.1%. The CDR3 consists of 14 residues. Germline assignment: CDR1 SEHNR and CDR2 FQNEAQ (reference sequence). The source of this sequence is a woman between 18 and 70 years old in good health. The specimen sequenced was blood T cells: a sorted CD56 or NKG2C T cell subset, CD4+ or CD8+ T cells, or bulk PBMC T cells (not recorded which). This sequence joins TRBV7-9 and TRBJ1-2; TCRdb's assignment of TRBD1 cannot be checked, as there is no DNA. The CDR3 sequence: CASSSRTGDYGYTF.